Following are 27 T cell receptor beta chains from one sample sequenced in a study of cytotoxic CD8 clonotypes in ibrutinib-treated CLL. Clones were read by immunoSEQ multiplex PCR, and TCRdb kept only the in-frame ones, dropping some. This table holds about 120,000 clones, approximately 58% found once. Sequences were derived from PBMCs, sampled after 24 months of ibrutinib treatment. Receptors were obtained from a human donor with chronic lymphocytic leukemia.

This chain links TRBV5-1 with TRBJ2-3; no definite D call. CDR3 length: 15 residues. The germline V gene has CDR1 SGHRS and CDR2 YFSETQ. V was clipped by 4 bases and J by 4 bases, with 16 bases between them. The CDR3 DNA follows: TGCGCCAGCAGCCCCAGGACGGGCATGGCAGATACGCAGTATTTT. The encoded protein is CASSPRTGMADTQYF.

The rearrangement joins TRBV7-3 to TRBJ1-1; no reliable D call. Germline values: CDR1 SGHTA, CDR2 FQGTGA. This CDR3 spans 13 amino acids. V lost 2 bases and J 5 bases, leaving 9 bases between the germline ends. CDR3 nucleotides: TGTGCCAGCAGCTTAGGAGGAACGACTGAAGCTTTCTTT. It encodes CASSLGGTTEAFF.

This clone showed up just a few times. The chain recombines TRBV7-2 with TRBJ2-3, with 7 bases lining up with TRBD2. The germline gives CDR1 SGHTA, CDR2 FQGNSA. CDR3 length equals 14 residues. Unmatched junction bases numbered 5, after V lost 6 bases and J lost 2 bases. CDR3 residues: CASRMSGDTDTQYF. CDR3 DNA: TGTGCCAGCAGGATGAGCGGGGACACAGATACGCAGTATTTT.

This chain connects TRBV29-1 to TRBJ2-2; no clear D. This CDR3 comprises 15 residues. Germline CDR1 and CDR2: SQVTM and ANQGSEA. Trimming cost V 4 bases and J 0 bases, with 12 bases left between them. The chain's CDR3 is CSVGDPRTNTGELFF. CDR3 sequence (DNA): TGCAGCGTTGGAGACCCCCGAACGAACACCGGGGAGCTGTTTTTT.

This clone occurred once. This chain joins TRBV6-5 and TRBJ1-2; D remains ambiguous. V lost 0 bases, J lost 4 bases, and 9 bases lay in between. CDR1 is MNHEY and CDR2 is SVGAGI in the germline V gene. CDR3 length: 14 residues. Here the CDR3 DNA reads TGTGCCAGCAGTTACTCGAGGCGGGGCTATGGCTACACCTTC. Its translation: CASSYSRRGYGYTF.

With respect to this clone: The sample contains more than one DNA sequence encoding this CDR3. This rearrangement joins TRBV2 to TRBJ1-2; no firm D call. This CDR3 is 13 amino acids long. Trimming took 5 bases from V and 4 from J, leaving 11 bases between them. CDR1 is SNHLY, CDR2 FYNNEI, per germline. The CDR3 sequence is CASSSDQVYGYTF. The CDR3 coding sequence is TGTGCCAGCAGTTCGGACCAGGTCTATGGCTACACCTTC. Filled out from reference TRBV2 and TRBJ1-2, the complete variable domain reads EPEVTQTPSHQVTQMGQEVILRCVPISNHLYFYWYRQILGQKVEFLVSFYNNEISEKSEIFDDQFSVERPDGSNFTLKIRSTKLEDSAMYFCASSSDQVYGYTFGSGTRLTVV.

This rearrangement joins TRBV30 to TRBJ1-5; the D is unclear. The V end was cut by 2 bases, the J end by 1 base, with 12 bases between. There are 15 residues in the CDR3. Looked up from germline, CDR1 is GTSNPN and CDR2 is SVGIG (reference sequence). The CDR3 bases are TGTGCCTGGAGTCCGGACGGTCGAAGCAATCAGCCCCAGCATTTT. It encodes CAWSPDGRSNQPQHF.

The sample holds one count of this clone. The rearrangement uses TRBV27 and TRBJ2-3; 9 bases align to TRBD2. The CDR3 loop spans 22 amino acids. Trimming took 2 bases from V and 7 from J; bases not matched to a gene: 28. Germline V gene sequence: CDR1 MNHEY, CDR2 SMNVEV (reference sequence). This CDR3 is CASSLGLGGAQRLAGRSNTQYF. CDR3 in DNA: TGTGCCAGCAGTTTAGGCCTGGGGGGCGCTCAGAGGCTAGCGGGACGGTCTAATACGCAGTATTTT.

The chain is built from TRBV2 and TRBJ1-4; D unresolved. Trimming removed 9 bases from V and 0 bases from J, with 20 bases in between. This CDR3 region has 17 residues. Germline-derived CDR1 and CDR2 are SNHLY and FYNNEI. The CDR3 here is CASSLPDRAATNEKLFF. CDR3 bases: TGTGCCAGTTCACTCCCGGACCGGGCTGCAACTAATGAAAAACTGTTTTTT.

For the CDR3, the DNA is TGCAGCGTTGGACAGGGCCTGAACACTGAAGCTTTCTTT. Its translation: CSVGQGLNTEAFF. The genes are TRBV29-1 and TRBJ1-1; 7 positions agree with TRBD1. Germline CDR1 and CDR2: SQVTM and ANQGSEA. The CDR3 runs to 13 residues. J lost 0 bases, V lost 4 bases, and 2 bases had no gene match.

The V and J genes are TRBV11-2 and TRBJ2-1, with D unclear. The germline V and J ends were trimmed by 1 base and 8 bases, with 9 bases remaining between them. In germline, CDR1 is SGHAT, CDR2 FQNNGV. This CDR3 contains 13 residues. The CDR3 coding sequence is TGTGCCAGCAGCTTAGTGACGCGCCATGAGCAGTTCTTC. This sequence encodes CASSLVTRHEQFF.

This clone was detected only once. This chain uses TRBV14 with TRBJ2-5; 9 nucleotides line up with TRBD1. CDR1 and CDR2 from the germline V gene are SGHDN and FVKESK. The CDR3 has 15 amino acids. With V trimmed by 6 bases and J by 7 bases, 12 bases remained unmatched. For the CDR3, the DNA is TGTGCCAGCAGGAGGACAGGGGCCATCGGTGGGACCCAGTACTTC. Amino acid sequence: CASRRTGAIGGTQYF.

The genes are TRBV5-1 and TRBJ2-7; perhaps D is TRBD1 or TRBD2 (5 bases each). This CDR3 has 12 residues. The V and J ends lost 5 bases and 3 bases respectively, with 9 bases between them. CDR1 and CDR2 (germline): SGHRS, YFSETQ. Here the CDR3 reads CASSGDGYEQYF. In DNA form, the CDR3 reads TGCGCCAGCAGTGGGGACGGCTACGAGCAGTACTTC.

The chain links TRBV19 to TRBJ1-2; D perhaps matches TRBD1 (5 bases). The CDR3 length is 14 residues. V gave up 2 bases and J gave up 1 base, with 8 bases separating them. Per the germline V gene, CDR1 is LNHDA and CDR2 is SQIVND (reference sequence). The CDR3 is CASSISGNNYGYTF. The CDR3 nucleotides read TGTGCCAGTAGTATATCAGGGAATAACTATGGCTACACCTTC.

The CDR3 spells CASTLSGLFLSGYTF. Written as DNA, the CDR3 is TGTGCCAGTACCCTTTCGGGCCTCTTCTTAAGTGGCTACACCTTC. The V and J genes are TRBV19 and TRBJ1-2; no reliable D call. The V and J ends lost 7 bases and 7 bases respectively, with 22 bases between them. The germline V gene encodes CDR1 LNHDA and CDR2 SQIVND (reference sequence). The CDR3 has 15 residues.

The V and J genes are TRBV6-5 and TRBJ2-2, with a weak D call TRBD2 (5 bases). Germline loops: CDR1 MNHEY, CDR2 SVGAGI. V dropped 2 bases and J dropped 6 bases, with 7 bases sitting between them. This CDR3 has 13 residues. CDR3 in DNA: TGTGCCAGCAGTTACGGTAGCGCCGGGGAGCTGTTTTTT. This gives the protein CASSYGSAGELFF.

The chain carries TRBV7-9 and TRBJ2-7, with TRBD1 as a possible D gene (5 bases). Trimming took 3 bases from V and 3 from J, leaving 9 bases between them. Germline V gene lookup returns CDR1 SEHNR and CDR2 FQNEAQ (reference sequence). This CDR3 comprises 13 residues. CDR3 nucleotide sequence: TGTGCCAGCAGCTTCCAGGGCCTCTACGAGCAGTACTTC. It yields the protein CASSFQGLYEQYF.

This chain connects TRBV6-6 to TRBJ2-7; D is perhaps TRBD1 (6 bases). Germline-derived CDR1 and CDR2 are MNHNY and SVGAGI (reference sequence). The V and J ends lost 9 bases and 2 bases respectively, with 14 bases between them. The CDR3 is 13 amino acids. CDR3 amino acids: CASRSGQPYEQYF. The CDR3 nucleotides are TGTGCCAGTCGGTCCGGACAGCCCTACGAGCAGTACTTC.

The genes are TRBV19 and TRBJ1-2; 11 nucleotides line up with TRBD1. Trimming removed 3 bases from V and 4 bases from J; junction bases left unmatched: 7. The CDR3 has 16 amino acids. The V gene's germline CDR1 is LNHDA and CDR2 SQIVND (reference sequence). CDR3 bases: TGTGCCAGTAGTATGGGAGGACAGGGGGCTCGCTATGGCTACACCTTC. Translation: CASSMGGQGARYGYTF.

This sequence joins TRBV7-2 and TRBJ1-4, with no clear D. This CDR3 is 13 amino acids long. The germline gives CDR1 SGHTA, CDR2 FQGNSA. V gave up 4 bases and J gave up 5 bases, with 8 bases separating them. The CDR3 loop reads CASSYGPNEKLFF. CDR3 coding DNA: TGTGCCAGCAGCTACGGACCAAATGAAAAACTGTTTTTT.

J is TRBJ2-1 and V is TRBV19; 7 nucleotides line up with TRBD2. V dropped 5 bases and J dropped 1; count of bases not matched to a gene: 2. CDR1 and CDR2 from the germline V gene are LNHDA and SQIVND (reference sequence). The CDR3 totals 14 residues. The CDR3 coding sequence is TGTGCCAGTAGTCCGGGAGGATCCTACAATGAGCAGTTCTTC. It is translated as CASSPGGSYNEQFF. The full variable domain, in which reference TRBV19 and TRBJ2-1 provide the parts outside the CDR3, is DGGITQSPKYLFRKEGQNVTLSCEQNLNHDAMYWYRQDPGQGLRLIYYSQIVNDFQKGDIAEGYSVSREKKESFPLTVTSAQKNPTAFYLCASSPGGSYNEQFFGPGTRLTVL.

The rearrangement joins TRBV5-4 to TRBJ1-1; D unresolved. Germline CDR1 SGHNT, CDR2 YYREEE (reference sequence). This CDR3 region has 13 residues. Trimming removed 1 base from V and 0 bases from J, with 4 bases in between. In DNA, the CDR3 is TGTGCCAGCAGCTTGAATGTGAACACTGAAGCTTTCTTT. Encoded protein: CASSLNVNTEAFF.

The chain couples TRBV2 to TRBJ2-6; D unresolved. The CDR3 length is 16 residues. Between the trimmed V and J ends, which lost 7 bases and 0 bases, there was a span of 13 bases. Germline V gene data show CDR1 as SNHLY and CDR2 as FYNNEI. This chain's CDR3 is CASTPSLGSGANVLTF. CDR3 nucleotide sequence: TGTGCCAGCACCCCCTCCTTAGGCTCTGGGGCCAACGTCCTGACTTTC.

V gene TRBV11-3 combines with J gene TRBJ1-2; perhaps TRBD1 as D (5 bases). CDR1 and CDR2 (germline): SGHNT, YENEEA. The CDR3 is 17 amino acids. Between the trimmed V and J ends, which lost 0 bases and 7 bases, there was a span of 21 bases. Here the CDR3 reads CASSLDKSRAGYGGYTF. CDR3 nucleotide sequence: TGTGCCAGCAGCTTAGACAAATCCAGGGCAGGGTACGGTGGCTACACCTTC.

The chain is built from TRBV7-8 and TRBJ2-5; D gene ambiguous. Germline CDR1 SGHVS, CDR2 FQNEAQ. The CDR3 length is 14 residues. The germline V and J ends were trimmed by 6 bases and 0 bases, with 11 bases remaining between them. The CDR3 DNA is TGTGCCAGCAGAGAAGCTACGTACCAAGAGACCCAGTACTTC. Translating it yields CASREATYQETQYF.

This clone was recorded a few times. The gene calls are TRBV5-1 and TRBJ1-4, with D unclear. This CDR3 has 15 residues. Trimming took off 0 bases at V and 6 bases at J, with 12 bases between the two ends. CDR1 SGHRS and CDR2 YFSETQ come from the germline V gene. The CDR3 is CASSLGRAEDEKLFF. The CDR3 region has the DNA TGCGCCAGCAGCTTGGGTAGGGCCGAGGATGAAAAACTGTTTTTT.

The V call is TRBV6-9, the J call TRBJ2-7; D not certain. V was trimmed by 8 bases and J by 2 bases, leaving 19 bases between them. Germline V gene lookup returns CDR1 MNHGY and CDR2 SVAAGI. The CDR3 sequence is 15 residues long. In nucleotides, the CDR3 is TGTGCCAGCGGTAGTCGGCCGGTGCGGCCCTACGAGCAGTACTTC. This codes for CASGSRPVRPYEQYF.